This T cell receptor beta chain originates from a study of beta chain features in type 1 diabetes. Study-level results: Shortening of TCRB CDR3s, moderate but significant, appeared in all four CD4+ subsets of Type 1 diabetes patients.

This clone was recorded many times. Its target is unknown. The same CDR3 also results from other DNA sequences found in this sample. Donors underwent one heparinised blood draw, around 100 mL on average. A sort by CD45RO/CCR7/CD25/CD127/CD95/CD27 yielded CD4+ naive, central memory, regulatory and stem cell-like memory cells. The CDR3 covers 15 residues. Germline lookup yields CDR1 SGDLS and CDR2 YYNGEE. V lost 0 bases and J lost 6, with 13 bases in between. The whole isolated RNA underwent reverse transcription, so sequencing captured expressed TCRB transcripts. Repertoires were generated with immunoSEQ multiplex PCR, while TCRdb's copy carries only in-frame clones and drops some. The table records 150,000 to 200,000 clones, roughly 8% of them present only once.

The gene calls are TRBV9 and TRBJ1-5; tentatively, D is TRBD1 (6 bases). The sequence derives from a woman in her thirties or forties with type 1 diabetes. Sequenced material: central memory CD4+ T cells from blood. CDR3 protein: CASSVEGEGGQPQHF. DNA of the CDR3: TGTGCCAGCAGCGTAGAGGGGGAAGGGGGTCAGCCCCAGCATTTT.